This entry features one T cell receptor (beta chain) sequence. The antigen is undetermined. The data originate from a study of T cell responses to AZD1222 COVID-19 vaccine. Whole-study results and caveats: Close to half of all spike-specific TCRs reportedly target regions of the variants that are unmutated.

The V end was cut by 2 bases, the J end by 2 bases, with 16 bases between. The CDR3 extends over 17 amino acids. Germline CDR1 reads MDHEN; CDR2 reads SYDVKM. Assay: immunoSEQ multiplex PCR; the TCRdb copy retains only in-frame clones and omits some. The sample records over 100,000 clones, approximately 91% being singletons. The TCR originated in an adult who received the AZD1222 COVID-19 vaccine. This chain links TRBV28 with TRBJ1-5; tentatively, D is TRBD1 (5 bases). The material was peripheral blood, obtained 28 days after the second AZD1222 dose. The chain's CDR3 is CASSLATVYVGNQPQHF. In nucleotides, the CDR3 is TGTGCCAGCAGTTTAGCGACAGTCTACGTCGGCAATCAGCCCCAGCATTTT.